A selection of T cell receptor beta chains follows, all from one sample in a study of human T cells and chemical hapten exposure. Via MiXCR, TCRdb re-called the RACE reads, giving one row per CDR3 protein. The sample holds approximately 400,000 distinct CDR3 sequences, more than 4.5% seen once. The specimen comprised whole blood, sampled in connection with sensitization to the hapten diphenylcyclopropenone (DPC). Every receptor here comes from a woman in her forties or fifties with alopecia areata. Some clones in this sample may be carry-over from other donors' samples. The CDR3 runs from the conserved cysteine through the conserved F or W. The order of the fields is D gene, V gene, J gene, CDR3 length, clone size, CDR3 DNA, CDR3 protein. A D gene is named only where the DNA matches it firmly. Clone size is stated in some rows and not others, as once, few, many or a class when expanded.

.,TRBV6-1,TRBJ2-3,15,.,TGTGCCAGCAGTCCTGGGACACTGAGCACAGATACGCAGTATTTT,CASSPGTLSTDTQYF
.,TRBV9,TRBJ2-5,15,many,TGTGCCAGCAGCCTGGGCCCGGGCGGCCAAGAGACCCAGTACTTC,CASSLGPGGQETQYF
TRBD2,TRBV20-1,TRBJ2-7,12,many,TGCAGTGTCCCACTAGCGGACTACGAGCAGTACTTC,CSVPLADYEQYF
.,TRBV20-1,TRBJ2-5,11,many,TGCAGTGCCACGACAATAGAGACCCAGTACTTC,CSATTIETQYF
TRBD1,TRBV7-6,TRBJ2-2,14,.,TGTGCCAGCAGCGCGGACAGGGATATAGGGGAGCTGTTTTTT,CASSADRDIGELFF
TRBD1,TRBV7-2,TRBJ2-1,15,many,TGTGCCAGCAGCTTTCCGGGACAGGGCCACAATGAGCAGTTCTTC,CASSFPGQGHNEQFF
.,TRBV2,TRBJ1-2,13,many,TGTGCCAGCGGGACGGACCCGAACTATGGCTACACCTTC,CASGTDPNYGYTF
.,TRBV7-2,TRBJ1-5,13,many,TGTGCCAGCAGCTTTGACAGAGATCAGCCCCAGCATTTT,CASSFDRDQPQHF
.,TRBV7-2,TRBJ1-6,16,.,TGTGCCAGCAGCTTTACGATGAGGACAGAGAATTCACCCCTCCACTTT,CASSFTMRTENSPLHF
TRBD1,TRBV12-5,TRBJ1-4,15,many,TGTGCTAGTGGTATCGGACAGGGCCCTAATGAAAAACTGTTTTTT,CASGIGQGPNEKLFF
TRBD1,TRBV15,TRBJ2-1,15,few,TGTGCCACCAGCTCCCGAGACAGGGGTGGGCATGAGCAGTTCTTC,CATSSRDRGGHEQFF
TRBD1,TRBV11-3,TRBJ2-5,15,few,TGTGCCAGCAGCCCGGGACAGGGCGTCGAAGAGACCCAGTACTTC,CASSPGQGVEETQYF
.,TRBV10-3,TRBJ2-3,13,many,TGTGCCCCCCCCAGGGCCTACACAGATACGCAGTATTTT,CAPPRAYTDTQYF
.,TRBV6-5,TRBJ1-3,14,many,TGTGCCAGCAGTTATGGGCCCGTAGAGAACACCATATATTTT,CASSYGPVENTIYF
.,TRBV14,TRBJ1-2,12,.,TGTGCCAGCAGCCAGGACAGACTGGGCTACACCTTC,CASSQDRLGYTF
.,TRBV7-9,TRBJ1-5,15,many,TGTGCCAGCAGCTTAGAGTCCGGGAACGTTCAGCCCCAGCATTTT,CASSLESGNVQPQHF
TRBD1,TRBV12-3/TRBV12-4,TRBJ2-7,14,.,TGTGCCAGCTCAAGACAGGGGACGGCCTACGAGCAGTACTTC,CASSRQGTAYEQYF
TRBD1,TRBV27,TRBJ1-2,15,many,TGTGCCAGCAGTTTGGGGACAGCATCTAACTATGGCTACACCTTC,CASSLGTASNYGYTF
.,TRBV4-1,TRBJ2-1,13,.,TGCGCCAGCAGCCAAGATGAGGGCAATGAGCAGTTCTTC,CASSQDEGNEQFF
TRBD1,TRBV6-5,TRBJ1-2,17,.,TGTGCCAGCAGTTACTCGAGTTGGACAGGGGCCAACTATGGCTACACCTTC,CASSYSSWTGANYGYTF
TRBD1,TRBV28,TRBJ2-7,16,.,TGTGCCAGCAGTTCGACTCCGGACAGGGTTACCTACGAGCAGTACTTC,CASSSTPDRVTYEQYF
.,TRBV7-9,TRBJ1-1,16,.,TGTGCCAGCAGCTTAGTCCCCGAGGCCCTGAACACTGAAGCTTTCTTT,CASSLVPEALNTEAFF
.,TRBV15,TRBJ1-1,12,many,TGTGCCACGGGCGCGGATAACACTGAAGCTTTCTTT,CATGADNTEAFF
.,TRBV18,TRBJ1-1,14,.,TGTGCCAGCTCACCACTCGCCGAGAACACTGAAGCTTTCTTT,CASSPLAENTEAFF
.,TRBV11-2,TRBJ2-3,15,many,TGTGCCAGCAGCCTCACCGGGAGCCGTCAGGATACGCAGTATTTT,CASSLTGSRQDTQYF
.,TRBV6-2/TRBV6-3,TRBJ2-1,16,.,TGTGCCAGCGCAGAGATCCCTAGCACCCTTTGGAATGAGCAGTTCTTC,CASAEIPSTLWNEQFF
.,TRBV3-1,TRBJ1-5,15,many,TGTGCCAGCAGCCAAGACAGATATAGCAATCAGCCCCAGCATTTT,CASSQDRYSNQPQHF
TRBD1,TRBV20-1,TRBJ2-7,14,.,TGCAGTGCTCCCCCCGGGACAGGTACCTACGAGCAGTACTTC,CSAPPGTGTYEQYF
TRBD2,TRBV12-3/TRBV12-4,TRBJ2-3,17,many,TGTGCCAGCAGTTTAGGGGGGGGTGCTCCCGGCACAGATACGCAGTATTTT,CASSLGGGAPGTDTQYF
TRBD1,TRBV5-5,TRBJ1-1,16,few,TGTGCCAGCAGCTTCCGGGACAGGGTAGTCGGCACTGAAGCTTTCTTT,CASSFRDRVVGTEAFF
.,TRBV5-5,TRBJ1-1,14,many,TGTGCCAGCAGCGGATCCCAGGGGAACACTGAAGCTTTCTTT,CASSGSQGNTEAFF
TRBD1,TRBV7-9,TRBJ2-3,16,few,TGTGCCAGCAGGGCGAGGGTAGGGACAGGCCCTCCTACGCAGTATTTT,CASRARVGTGPPTQYF
.,TRBV2,TRBJ1-2,8,.,TGTGTGGAGACTGGCTACACCTTC,CVETGYTF
.,TRBV7-2,TRBJ2-1,11,many,TGTGCCAGCGAAGACTACAATGAGCAGTTCTTC,CASEDYNEQFF
.,TRBV10-3,TRBJ2-7,15,many,TGTGCCATCAGTGAGTCGTTAGCCGAGTCCGGCGAGCAGTACTTC,CAISESLAESGEQYF
.,TRBV29-1,TRBJ2-1,14,.,TGCAGTTGTCCGGGACGCCAGACTAGCAATGAGCAGTTCTTC,CSCPGRQTSNEQFF
.,TRBV5-1,TRBJ1-1,17,few,TGCGCCAGCAGCTTGGCCCCGGGACGGCTACTGAACACTGAAGCTTTCTTT,CASSLAPGRLLNTEAFF
.,TRBV20-1,TRBJ1-2,11,many,TGCAGTGCGCAATCACAGGATGGCTACACCTTC,CSAQSQDGYTF
.,TRBV9,TRBJ2-3,15,many,TGTGCCAGCAGCGAGGGACTTTACGGCACAGATACGCAGTATTTT,CASSEGLYGTDTQYF
TRBD2,TRBV6-1,TRBJ2-3,15,few,TGTGCCAGCATAAGCGGGGGGTATTCCGCAGATACGCAGTATTTT,CASISGGYSADTQYF
.,TRBV12-3/TRBV12-4,TRBJ1-4,14,many,TGTGCCAGCAGTCGGGACACCCGGGGCGAAAAACTGTTTTTT,CASSRDTRGEKLFF
TRBD1,TRBV13,TRBJ2-5,15,few,TGTGCCAGCAGCTTCCGGGACAGGGTAGAGGAGACCCAGTACTTC,CASSFRDRVEETQYF
.,TRBV12-3/TRBV12-4,TRBJ2-7,13,few,TGTGCCAGCAGTTTAGGGGACTTGTACGAGCAGTACTTC,CASSLGDLYEQYF
.,TRBV20-1,TRBJ1-4,15,once,TGCAGTACGTCCCTGGGGGCGCTTACTAATGAAAAACTGTTTTTT,CSTSLGALTNEKLFF
.,TRBV29-1,TRBJ2-1,14,.,TGCAGCGTTGGAGGCAGCCAAGCCTACAATGAGCAGTTCTTC,CSVGGSQAYNEQFF
TRBD1,TRBV29-1,TRBJ1-3,14,many,TGCAGCGTCCGGGACAGTCTCTCTGGAAACACCATATATTTT,CSVRDSLSGNTIYF
TRBD2,TRBV5-1,TRBJ2-3,14,few,TGCGCCAGCAAGGCGGGGGGATCTGGAGATACGCAGTATTTT,CASKAGGSGDTQYF
.,TRBV12-3/TRBV12-4,TRBJ2-7,18,few,TGTGCCAGCAGACCCGAGACAGGGGCAGCGGGAGCCCTAGGAGAGCAGTACTTC,CASRPETGAAGALGEQYF
TRBD1,TRBV9,TRBJ2-3,15,few,TGTGCCAGCAGCGTAGGTGAGACAGGGGCAGATACGCAGTATTTT,CASSVGETGADTQYF
TRBD2,TRBV24-1,TRBJ2-5,13,few,TGTGCCACCGGGGGGCTAGCGGGGGAGACCCAGTACTTC,CATGGLAGETQYF
.,TRBV12-3/TRBV12-4,TRBJ2-7,14,many,TGTGCCAGCAGCCTGGGTGATTCCACCTACGAGCAGTACTTC,CASSLGDSTYEQYF
.,TRBV20-1,TRBJ1-6,15,many,TGCAGTGCTAGAGTCGGGAGCTCCTATAATTCACCCCTCCACTTT,CSARVGSSYNSPLHF
.,TRBV4-1,TRBJ2-3,14,many,TGCGCCAGCAGCCAACCCGGGAGCACAGATACGCAGTATTTT,CASSQPGSTDTQYF
TRBD2,TRBV13,TRBJ2-1,16,many,TGTGCCAGCAGCTTAAATTGGGGAGGGTCCTACAATGAGCAGTTCTTC,CASSLNWGGSYNEQFF